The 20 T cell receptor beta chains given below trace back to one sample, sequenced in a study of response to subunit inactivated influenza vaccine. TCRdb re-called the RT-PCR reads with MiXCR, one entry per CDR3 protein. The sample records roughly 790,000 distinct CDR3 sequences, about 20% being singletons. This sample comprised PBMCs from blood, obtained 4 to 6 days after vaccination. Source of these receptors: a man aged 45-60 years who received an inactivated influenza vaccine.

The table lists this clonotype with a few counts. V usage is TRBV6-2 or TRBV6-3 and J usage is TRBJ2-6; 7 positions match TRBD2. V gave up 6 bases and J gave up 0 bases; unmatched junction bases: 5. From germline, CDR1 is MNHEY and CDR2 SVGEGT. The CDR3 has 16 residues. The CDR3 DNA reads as TGTGCCAGCAGACCGGGGGGTAGCTCTGGGGCCAACGTCCTGACTTTC. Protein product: CASRPGGSSGANVLTF.

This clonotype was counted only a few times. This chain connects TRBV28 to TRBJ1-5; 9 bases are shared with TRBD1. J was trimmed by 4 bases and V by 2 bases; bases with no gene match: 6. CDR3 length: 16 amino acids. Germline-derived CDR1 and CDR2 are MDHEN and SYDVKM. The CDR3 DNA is TGTGCCAGCAGTTTACGCGGACAGGGGAGAAATCAGCCCCAGCATTTT. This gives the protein CASSLRGQGRNQPQHF.

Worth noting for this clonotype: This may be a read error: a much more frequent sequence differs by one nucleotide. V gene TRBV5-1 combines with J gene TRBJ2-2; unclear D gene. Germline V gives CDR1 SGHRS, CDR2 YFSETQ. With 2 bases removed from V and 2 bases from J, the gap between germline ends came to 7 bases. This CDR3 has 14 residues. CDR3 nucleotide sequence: TGCGCCAGCAGCTTTCCGGGCAACACCGGGGAGCTGTTTTTT. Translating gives CASSFPGNTGELFF. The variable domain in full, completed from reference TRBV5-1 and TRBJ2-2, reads KAGVTQTPRYLIKTRGQQVTLSCSPISGHRSVSWYQQTPGQGLQFLFEYFSETQRNKGNFPGRFSGRQFSNSRSEMNVSTLELGDSALYLCASSFPGNTGELFFGEGSRLTVL.

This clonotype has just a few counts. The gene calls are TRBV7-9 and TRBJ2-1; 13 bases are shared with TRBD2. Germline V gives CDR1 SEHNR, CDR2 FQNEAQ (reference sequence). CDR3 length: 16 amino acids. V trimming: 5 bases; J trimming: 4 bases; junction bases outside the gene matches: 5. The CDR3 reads CASSTSGGALYNEQFF. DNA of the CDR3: TGTGCCAGCAGCACTAGCGGGGGGGCCTTGTACAATGAGCAGTTCTTC.

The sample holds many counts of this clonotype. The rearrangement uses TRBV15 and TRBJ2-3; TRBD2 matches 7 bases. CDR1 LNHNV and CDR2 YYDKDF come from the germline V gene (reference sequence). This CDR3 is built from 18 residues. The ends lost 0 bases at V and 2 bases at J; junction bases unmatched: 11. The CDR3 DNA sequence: TGTGCCACCAGCAGAGAGGTCTTAGCGGGCTCCTCCACAGATACGCAGTATTTT. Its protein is CATSREVLAGSSTDTQYF.

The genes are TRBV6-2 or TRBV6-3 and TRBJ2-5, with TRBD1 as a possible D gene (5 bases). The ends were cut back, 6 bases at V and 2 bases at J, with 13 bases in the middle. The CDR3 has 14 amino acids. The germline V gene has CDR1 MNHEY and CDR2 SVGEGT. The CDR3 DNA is TGTGCCAGCAGAAATTACAGGAGTCAAGAGACCCAGTACTTC. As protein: CASRNYRSQETQYF.

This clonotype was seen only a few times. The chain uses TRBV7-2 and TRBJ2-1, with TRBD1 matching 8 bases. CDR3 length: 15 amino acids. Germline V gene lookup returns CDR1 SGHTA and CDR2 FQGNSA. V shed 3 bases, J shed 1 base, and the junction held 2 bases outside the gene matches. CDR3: CASSFQGASYNEQFF. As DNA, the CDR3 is TGTGCCAGCAGCTTTCAGGGGGCTTCCTACAATGAGCAGTTCTTC.

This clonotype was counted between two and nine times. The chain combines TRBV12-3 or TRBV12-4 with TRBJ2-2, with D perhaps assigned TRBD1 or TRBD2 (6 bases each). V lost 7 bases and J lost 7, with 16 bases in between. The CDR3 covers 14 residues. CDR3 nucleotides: TGTGCCAGCACCCTCCTCGGGGGCGTCGGGGAGCTGTTTTTT. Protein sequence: CASTLLGGVGELFF.

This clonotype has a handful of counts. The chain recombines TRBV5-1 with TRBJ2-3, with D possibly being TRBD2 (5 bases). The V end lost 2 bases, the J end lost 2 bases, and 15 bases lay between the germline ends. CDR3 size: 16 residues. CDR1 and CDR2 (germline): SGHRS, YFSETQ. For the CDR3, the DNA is TGCGCCAGCAGCTTCCCGGGAAGTTATCTCACAGATACGCAGTATTTT. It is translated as CASSFPGSYLTDTQYF.

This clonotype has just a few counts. The CDR3 region is CASSLGAENTQYF. Here the CDR3 DNA reads TGCGCCAGCAGCTTGGGAGCAGAGAATACGCAGTATTTT. The V and J genes are TRBV5-1 and TRBJ2-3; D gene unclear. Looked up from germline, CDR1 is SGHRS and CDR2 is YFSETQ. CDR3 length: 13 residues. The germline V and J ends were trimmed by 0 bases and 7 bases, with 9 bases remaining between them. The full variable domain, completed using reference TRBV5-1 and TRBJ2-3, is KAGVTQTPRYLIKTRGQQVTLSCSPISGHRSVSWYQQTPGQGLQFLFEYFSETQRNKGNFPGRFSGRQFSNSRSEMNVSTLELGDSALYLCASSLGAENTQYFGPGTRLTVL.

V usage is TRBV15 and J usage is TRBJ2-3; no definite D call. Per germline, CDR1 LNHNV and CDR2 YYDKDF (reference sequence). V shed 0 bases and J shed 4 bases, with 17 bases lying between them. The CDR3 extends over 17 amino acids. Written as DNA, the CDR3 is TGTGCCACCAGCAGAGATTCCCTGAGAGGAGTCGCAGATACGCAGTATTTT. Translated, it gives CATSRDSLRGVADTQYF.

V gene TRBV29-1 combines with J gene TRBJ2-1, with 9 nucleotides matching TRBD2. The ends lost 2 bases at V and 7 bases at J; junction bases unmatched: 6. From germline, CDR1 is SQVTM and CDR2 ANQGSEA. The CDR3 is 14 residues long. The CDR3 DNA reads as TGCAGCGTTGAAAGGCGGGAGGGCCTTAATGAGCAGTTCTTC. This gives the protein CSVERREGLNEQFF.

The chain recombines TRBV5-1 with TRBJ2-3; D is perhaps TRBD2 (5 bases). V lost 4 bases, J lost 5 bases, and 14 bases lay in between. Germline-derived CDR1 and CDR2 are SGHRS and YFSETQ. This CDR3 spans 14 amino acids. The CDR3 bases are TGCGCCAGCAGCGTTGGGAGTCGCATAGATACGCAGTATTTT. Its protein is CASSVGSRIDTQYF.

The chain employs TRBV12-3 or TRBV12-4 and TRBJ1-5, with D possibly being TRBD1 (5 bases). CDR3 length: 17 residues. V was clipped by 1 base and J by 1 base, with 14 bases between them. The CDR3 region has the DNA TGTGCCAGCAGTTTAGAGTTTGGTGACAGCAGCAATCAGCCCCAGCATTTT. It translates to CASSLEFGDSSNQPQHF.

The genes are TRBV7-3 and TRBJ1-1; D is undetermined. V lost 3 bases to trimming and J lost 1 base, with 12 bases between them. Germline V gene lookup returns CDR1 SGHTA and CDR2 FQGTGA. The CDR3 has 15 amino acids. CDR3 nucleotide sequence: TGTGCCAGCAGCTTCTCGCGACCGTCGAACACTGAAGCTTTCTTT. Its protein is CASSFSRPSNTEAFF.

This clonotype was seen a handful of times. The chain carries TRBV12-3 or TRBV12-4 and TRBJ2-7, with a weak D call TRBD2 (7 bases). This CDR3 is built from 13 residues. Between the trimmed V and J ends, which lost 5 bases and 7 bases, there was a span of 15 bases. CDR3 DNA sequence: TGTGCCAGCAGTGCGGGGGCACCCTGGGAGCAGTACTTC. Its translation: CASSAGAPWEQYF.

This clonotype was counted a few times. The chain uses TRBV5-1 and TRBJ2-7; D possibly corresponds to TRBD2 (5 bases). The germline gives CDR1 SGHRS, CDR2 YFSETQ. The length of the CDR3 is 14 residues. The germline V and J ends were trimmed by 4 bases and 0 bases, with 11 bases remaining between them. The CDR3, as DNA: TGCGCCAGCAGCCTACCAGCGGCCTCCTACGAGCAGTACTTC. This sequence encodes CASSLPAASYEQYF.

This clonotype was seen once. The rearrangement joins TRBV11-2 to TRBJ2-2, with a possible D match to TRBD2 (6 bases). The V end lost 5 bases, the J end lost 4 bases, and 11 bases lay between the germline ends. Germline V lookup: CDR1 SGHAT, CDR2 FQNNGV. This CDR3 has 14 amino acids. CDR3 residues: CASSRAGSTGELFF. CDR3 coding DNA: TGTGCCAGCAGCCGGGCGGGAAGCACCGGGGAGCTGTTTTTT.

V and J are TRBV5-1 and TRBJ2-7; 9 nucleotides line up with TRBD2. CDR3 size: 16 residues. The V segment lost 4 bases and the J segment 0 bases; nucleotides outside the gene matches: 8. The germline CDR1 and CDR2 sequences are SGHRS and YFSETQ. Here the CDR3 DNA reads TGCGCCAGCAGCGTACCTAGCGGGACCAGCTCCTACGAGCAGTACTTC. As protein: CASSVPSGTSSYEQYF.

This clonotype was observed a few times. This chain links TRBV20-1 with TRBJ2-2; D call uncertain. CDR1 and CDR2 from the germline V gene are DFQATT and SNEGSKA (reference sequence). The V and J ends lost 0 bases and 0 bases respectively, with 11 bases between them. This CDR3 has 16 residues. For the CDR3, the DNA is TGCAGTGCTAGAGATATTCGCGAGTCGAACACCGGGGAGCTGTTTTTT. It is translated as CSARDIRESNTGELFF.